This T cell receptor beta chain derives from a study of control samples from healthy donors and cancer patients. The length of the CDR3 is 14 residues. After removal of 6 bases from V and 2 bases from J, the junction contained 4 bases not matched to a gene. Germline V CDR1 and CDR2: LGHDT, YNNKEL (reference sequence). The data were produced by immunoSEQ multiplex PCR, yet TCRdb's version contains in-frame clones alone and is incomplete. This sample has about 130,000 clones; 90% to 95% occur once, and the top ten carry approximately 15%. The clonotype originates from a man aged 55 to 70 with colorectal cancer. V gene TRBV3-1 (or the pseudogene TRBV3-2) combines with J gene TRBJ1-1, with 9 bases fitting TRBD1. The sequencing sample was made of PBMCs. The CDR3 nucleotides are TGTGCCAGCAGACGGACAGGGGCTAACACTGAAGCTTTCTTT. This translates into CASRRTGANTEAFF.